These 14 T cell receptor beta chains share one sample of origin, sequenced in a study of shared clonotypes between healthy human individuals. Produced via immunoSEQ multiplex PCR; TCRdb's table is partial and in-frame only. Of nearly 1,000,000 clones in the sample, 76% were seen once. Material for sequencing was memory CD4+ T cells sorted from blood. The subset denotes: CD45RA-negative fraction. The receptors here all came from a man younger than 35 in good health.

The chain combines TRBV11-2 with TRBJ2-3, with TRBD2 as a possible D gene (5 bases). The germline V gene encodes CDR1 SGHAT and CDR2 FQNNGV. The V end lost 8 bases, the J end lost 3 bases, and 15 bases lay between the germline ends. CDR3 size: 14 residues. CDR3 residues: CASRGTMRTDTQYF. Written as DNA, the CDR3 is TGTGCCAGCCGGGGTACGATGAGGACAGATACGCAGTATTTT.

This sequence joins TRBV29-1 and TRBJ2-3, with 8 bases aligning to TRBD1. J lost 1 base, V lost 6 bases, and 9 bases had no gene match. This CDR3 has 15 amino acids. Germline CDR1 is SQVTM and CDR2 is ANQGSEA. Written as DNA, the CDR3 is TGCAGCGTGGCCACTCCAGGGGGCGGCACAGATACGCAGTATTTT. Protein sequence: CSVATPGGGTDTQYF.

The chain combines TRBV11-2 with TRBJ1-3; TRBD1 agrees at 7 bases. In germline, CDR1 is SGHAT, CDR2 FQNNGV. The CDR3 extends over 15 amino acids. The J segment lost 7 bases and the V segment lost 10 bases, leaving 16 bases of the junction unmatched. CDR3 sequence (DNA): TGTGCCACAAACAGGGGATCGGAATTAAGCAACACCATATATTTT. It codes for CATNRGSELSNTIYF.

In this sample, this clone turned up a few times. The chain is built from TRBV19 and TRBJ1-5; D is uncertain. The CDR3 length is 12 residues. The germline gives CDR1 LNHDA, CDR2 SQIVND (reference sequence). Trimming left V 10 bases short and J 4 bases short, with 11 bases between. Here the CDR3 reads CATQTMNQPQHF. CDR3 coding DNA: TGTGCCACCCAAACCATGAATCAGCCCCAGCATTTT.

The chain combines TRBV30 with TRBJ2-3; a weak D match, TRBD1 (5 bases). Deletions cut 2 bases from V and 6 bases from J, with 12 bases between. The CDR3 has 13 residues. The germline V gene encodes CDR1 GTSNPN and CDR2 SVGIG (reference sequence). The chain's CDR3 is CAWSSGPKDTQYF. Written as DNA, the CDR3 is TGTGCCTGGAGTTCAGGGCCCAAGGATACGCAGTATTTT.

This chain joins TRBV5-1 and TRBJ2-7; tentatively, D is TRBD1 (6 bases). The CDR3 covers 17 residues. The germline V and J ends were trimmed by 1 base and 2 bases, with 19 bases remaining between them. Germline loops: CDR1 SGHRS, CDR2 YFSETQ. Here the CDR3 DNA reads TGCGCCAGCAGCTTGCTCGGAACCGCGGACAGTACCTACGAGCAGTACTTC. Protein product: CASSLLGTADSTYEQYF.

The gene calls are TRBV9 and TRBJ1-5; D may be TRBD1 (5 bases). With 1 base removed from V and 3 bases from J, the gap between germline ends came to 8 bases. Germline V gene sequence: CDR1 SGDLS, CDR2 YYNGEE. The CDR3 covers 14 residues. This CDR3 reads CASSVSGDNQPQHF. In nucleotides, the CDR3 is TGTGCCAGCAGCGTATCGGGGGACAATCAGCCCCAGCATTTT. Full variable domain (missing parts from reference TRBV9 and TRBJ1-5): DSGVTQTPKHLITATGQRVTLRCSPRSGDLSVYWYQQSLDQGLQFLIQYYNGEERAKGNILERFSAQQFPDLHSELNLSSLELGDSALYFCASSVSGDNQPQHFGDGTRLSIL.

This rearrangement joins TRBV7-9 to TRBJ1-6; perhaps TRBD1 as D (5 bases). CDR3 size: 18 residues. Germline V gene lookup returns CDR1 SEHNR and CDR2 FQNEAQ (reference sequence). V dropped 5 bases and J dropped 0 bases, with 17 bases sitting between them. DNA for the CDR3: TGTGCCAGCAGCCCTAGAGGGGAGGGGAGCTCCTATAATTCACCCCTCCACTTT. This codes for CASSPRGEGSSYNSPLHF.

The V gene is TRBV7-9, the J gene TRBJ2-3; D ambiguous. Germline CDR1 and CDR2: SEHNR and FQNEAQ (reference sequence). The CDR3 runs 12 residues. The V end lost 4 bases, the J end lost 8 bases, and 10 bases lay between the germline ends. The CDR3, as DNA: TGTGCCAGCAGCTCAAGTATGGGTACGCAGTATTTT. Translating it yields CASSSSMGTQYF. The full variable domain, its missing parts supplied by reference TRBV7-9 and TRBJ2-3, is DTGVSQNPRHKITKRGQNVTFRCDPISEHNRLYWYRQTLGQGPEFLTYFQNEAQLEKSRLLSDRFSAERPKGSFSTLEIQRTEQGDSAMYLCASSSSMGTQYFGPGTRLTVL.

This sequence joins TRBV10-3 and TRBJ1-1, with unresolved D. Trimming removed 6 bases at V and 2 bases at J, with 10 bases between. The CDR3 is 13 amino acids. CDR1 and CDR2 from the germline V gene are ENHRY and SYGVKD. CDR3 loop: CAISLADNTEAFF. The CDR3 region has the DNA TGTGCCATCAGCCTCGCAGATAACACTGAAGCTTTCTTT.

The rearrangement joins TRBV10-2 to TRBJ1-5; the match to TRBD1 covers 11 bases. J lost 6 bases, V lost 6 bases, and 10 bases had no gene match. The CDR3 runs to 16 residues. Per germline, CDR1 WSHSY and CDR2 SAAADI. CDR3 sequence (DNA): TGCGCCAGCAGGGCGCTGGACAGGGGGCAAGGTCAGCCCCAGCATTTT. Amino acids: CASRALDRGQGQPQHF.

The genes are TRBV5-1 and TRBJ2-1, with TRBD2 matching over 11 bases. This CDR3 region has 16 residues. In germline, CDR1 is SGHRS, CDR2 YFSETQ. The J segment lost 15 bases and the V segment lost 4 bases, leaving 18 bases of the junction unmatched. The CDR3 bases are TGCGCCAGCAGCAAATCGACTAGCGGGGATCAAAGGGCGATGTTCTTC. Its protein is CASSKSTSGDQRAMFF.

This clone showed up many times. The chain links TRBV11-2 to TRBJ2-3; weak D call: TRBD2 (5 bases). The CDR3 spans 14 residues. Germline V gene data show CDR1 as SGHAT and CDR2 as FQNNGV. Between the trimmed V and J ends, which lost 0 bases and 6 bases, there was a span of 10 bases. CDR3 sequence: CASSLDMGVDTQYF. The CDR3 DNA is TGTGCCAGCAGCTTAGATATGGGAGTTGATACGCAGTATTTT.

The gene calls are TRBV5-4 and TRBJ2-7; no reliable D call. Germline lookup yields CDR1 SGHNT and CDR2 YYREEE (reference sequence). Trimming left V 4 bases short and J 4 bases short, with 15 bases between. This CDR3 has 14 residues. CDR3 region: CASSPSLTSYEQYF. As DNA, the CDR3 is TGTGCCAGCAGCCCATCGCTGACCTCGTACGAGCAGTACTTC.